This note documents a single T cell receptor beta chain sequence. The data derive from a study of blood T cell repertoires in COVID-19. Germline V lookup: CDR1 SGHTA, CDR2 FQGNSA. V was clipped by 5 bases and J by 7 bases; unmatched bases: 16. CDR3 length: 18 residues. The assay was immunoSEQ multiplex PCR, and TCRdb's table has in-frame clones only and misses some. The profile covers tens of thousands of clones, with about 85% appearing a single time and more than 20% taken by the ten largest. Sequenced sample: peripheral blood. The rearrangement joins TRBV7-2 to TRBJ2-2; 10 positions agree with TRBD2. This sequence was found in a woman of 80 years or more with COVID-19, enrolled during active disease. The CDR3 loop reads CASSRTVASGGPNGELFF. In DNA form, the CDR3 reads TGTGCCAGCAGCCGCACCGTAGCTAGCGGGGGCCCCAACGGGGAGCTGTTTTTT.